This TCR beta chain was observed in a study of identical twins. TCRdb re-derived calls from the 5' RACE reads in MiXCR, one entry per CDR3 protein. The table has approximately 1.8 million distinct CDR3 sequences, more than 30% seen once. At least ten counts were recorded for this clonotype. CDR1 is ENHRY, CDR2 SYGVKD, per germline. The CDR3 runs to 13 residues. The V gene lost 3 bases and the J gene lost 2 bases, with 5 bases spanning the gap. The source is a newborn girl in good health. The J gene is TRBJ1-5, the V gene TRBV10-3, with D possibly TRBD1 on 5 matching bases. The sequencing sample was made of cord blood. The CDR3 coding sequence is TGTGCCATCAGTGACAGGGGCAATCAGCCCCAGCATTTT. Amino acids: CAISDRGNQPQHF.